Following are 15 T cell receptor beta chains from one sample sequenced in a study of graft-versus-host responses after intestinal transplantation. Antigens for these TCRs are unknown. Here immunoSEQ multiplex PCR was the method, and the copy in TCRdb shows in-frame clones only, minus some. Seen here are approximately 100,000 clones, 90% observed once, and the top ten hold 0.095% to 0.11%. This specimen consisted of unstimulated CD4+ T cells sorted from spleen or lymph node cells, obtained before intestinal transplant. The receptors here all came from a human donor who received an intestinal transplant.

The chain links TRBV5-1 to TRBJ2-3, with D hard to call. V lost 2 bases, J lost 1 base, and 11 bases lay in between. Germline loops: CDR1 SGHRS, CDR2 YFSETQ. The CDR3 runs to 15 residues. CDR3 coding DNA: TGCGCCAGCAGCTTCAGTCTCCATGGCACAGATACGCAGTATTTT. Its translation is CASSFSLHGTDTQYF.

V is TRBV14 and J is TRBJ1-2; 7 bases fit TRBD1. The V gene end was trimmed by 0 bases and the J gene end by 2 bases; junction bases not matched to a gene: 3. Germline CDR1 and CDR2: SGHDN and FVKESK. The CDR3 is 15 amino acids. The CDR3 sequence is CASSQDWDSNYGYTF. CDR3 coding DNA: TGTGCCAGCAGCCAAGATTGGGACAGCAACTATGGCTACACCTTC. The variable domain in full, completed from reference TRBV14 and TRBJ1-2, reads EAGVTQFPSHSVIEKGQTVTLRCDPISGHDNLYWYRRVMGKEIKFLLHFVKESKQDESGMPNNRFLAERTGGTYSTLKVQPAELEDSGVYFCASSQDWDSNYGYTFGSGTRLTVV.

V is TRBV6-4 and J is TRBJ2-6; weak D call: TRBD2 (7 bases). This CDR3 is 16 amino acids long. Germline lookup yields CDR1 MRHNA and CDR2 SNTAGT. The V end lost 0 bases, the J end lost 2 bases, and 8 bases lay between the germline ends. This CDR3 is CASSDSGGPGANVLTF. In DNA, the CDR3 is TGTGCCAGCAGTGACTCGGGGGGGCCTGGGGCCAACGTCCTGACTTTC.

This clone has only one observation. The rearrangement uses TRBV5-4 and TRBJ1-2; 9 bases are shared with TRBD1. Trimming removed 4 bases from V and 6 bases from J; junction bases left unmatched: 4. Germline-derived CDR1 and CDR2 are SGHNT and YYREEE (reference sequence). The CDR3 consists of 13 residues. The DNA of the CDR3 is TGTGCCAGCAGCAAGGACAGGGGTAATGGCTACACCTTC. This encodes CASSKDRGNGYTF. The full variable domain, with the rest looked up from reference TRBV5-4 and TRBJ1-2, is ETGVTQSPTHLIKTRGQQVTLRCSSQSGHNTVSWYQQALGQGPQFIFQYYREEENGRGNFPPRFSGLQFPNYSSELNVNALELDDSALYLCASSKDRGNGYTFGSGTRLTVV.

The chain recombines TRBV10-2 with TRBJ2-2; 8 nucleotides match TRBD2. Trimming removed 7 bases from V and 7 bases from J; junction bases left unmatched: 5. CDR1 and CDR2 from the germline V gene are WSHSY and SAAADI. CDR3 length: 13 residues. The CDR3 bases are TGCGCCAGCATGGGACTAGTCGGCGGGGAGCTGTTTTTT. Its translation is CASMGLVGGELFF.

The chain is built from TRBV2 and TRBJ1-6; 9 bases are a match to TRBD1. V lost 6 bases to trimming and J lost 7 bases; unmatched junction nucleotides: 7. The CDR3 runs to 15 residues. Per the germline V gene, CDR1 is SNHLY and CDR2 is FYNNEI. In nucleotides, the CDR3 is TGTGCCAGCAGGGGGGCCGGGACAGGGAATTCACCCCTCCACTTT. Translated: CASRGAGTGNSPLHF.

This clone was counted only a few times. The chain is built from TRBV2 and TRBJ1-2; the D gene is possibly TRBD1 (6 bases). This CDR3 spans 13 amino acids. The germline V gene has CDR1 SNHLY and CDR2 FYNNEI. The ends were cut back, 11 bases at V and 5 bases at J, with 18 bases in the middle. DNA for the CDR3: TGTGCCGATCCGGGACAACCGTCTTATGGCTACACCTTC. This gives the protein CADPGQPSYGYTF.

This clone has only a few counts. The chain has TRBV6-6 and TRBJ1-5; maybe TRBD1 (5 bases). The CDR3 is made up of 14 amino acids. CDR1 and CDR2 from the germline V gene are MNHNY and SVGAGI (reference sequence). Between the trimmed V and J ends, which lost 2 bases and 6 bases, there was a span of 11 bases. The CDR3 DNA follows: TGTGCCAGCAGTTACGGAGGGGTCGGTCAGCCCCAGCATTTT. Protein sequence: CASSYGGVGQPQHF.

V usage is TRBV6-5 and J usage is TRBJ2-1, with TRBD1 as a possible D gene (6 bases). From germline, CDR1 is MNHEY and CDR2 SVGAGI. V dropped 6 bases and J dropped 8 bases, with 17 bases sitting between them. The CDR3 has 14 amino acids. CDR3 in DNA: TGTGCCAGCAGCTTGAGACAGGCGGTGGATGAGCAGTTCTTC. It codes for CASSLRQAVDEQFF.

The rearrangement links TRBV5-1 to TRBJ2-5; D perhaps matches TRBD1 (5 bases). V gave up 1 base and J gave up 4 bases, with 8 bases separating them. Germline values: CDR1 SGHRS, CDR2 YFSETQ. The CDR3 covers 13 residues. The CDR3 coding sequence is TGCGCCAGCAGCTTGTTTGGGGCAGAGACCCAGTACTTC. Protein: CASSLFGAETQYF.

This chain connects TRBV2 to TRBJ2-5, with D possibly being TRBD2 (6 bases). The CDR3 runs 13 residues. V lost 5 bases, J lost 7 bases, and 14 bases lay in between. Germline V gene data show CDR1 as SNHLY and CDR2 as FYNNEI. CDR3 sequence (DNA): TGTGCCAGCAGTCCCTTGGGGGGAGGGACCCAGTACTTC. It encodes CASSPLGGGTQYF. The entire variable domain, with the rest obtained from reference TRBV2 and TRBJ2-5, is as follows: EPEVTQTPSHQVTQMGQEVILRCVPISNHLYFYWYRQILGQKVEFLVSFYNNEISEKSEIFDDQFSVERPDGSNFTLKIRSTKLEDSAMYFCASSPLGGGTQYFGPGTRLLVL.

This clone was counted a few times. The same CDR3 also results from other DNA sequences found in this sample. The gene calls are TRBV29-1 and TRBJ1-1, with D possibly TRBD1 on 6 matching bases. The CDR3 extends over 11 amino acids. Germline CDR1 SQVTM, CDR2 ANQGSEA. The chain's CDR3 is CTGQFNTEAFF. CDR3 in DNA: TGCACCGGACAGTTTAACACTGAAGCTTTCTTT.

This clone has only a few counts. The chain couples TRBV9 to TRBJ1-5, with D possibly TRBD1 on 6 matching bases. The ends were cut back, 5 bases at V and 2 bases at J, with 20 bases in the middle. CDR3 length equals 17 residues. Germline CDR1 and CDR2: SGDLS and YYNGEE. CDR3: CASRQPGGHLGNQPQHF. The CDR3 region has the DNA TGTGCCAGCAGACAACCGGGGGGCCACCTCGGCAATCAGCCCCAGCATTTT.

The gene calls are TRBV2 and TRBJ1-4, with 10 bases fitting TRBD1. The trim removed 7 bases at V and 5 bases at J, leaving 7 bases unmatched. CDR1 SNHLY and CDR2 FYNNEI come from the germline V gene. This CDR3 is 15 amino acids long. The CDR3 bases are TGTGCCAGCACGGGACAGGGGATGGGGAATGAAAAACTGTTTTTT. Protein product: CASTGQGMGNEKLFF. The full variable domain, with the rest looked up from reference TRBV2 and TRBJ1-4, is EPEVTQTPSHQVTQMGQEVILRCVPISNHLYFYWYRQILGQKVEFLVSFYNNEISEKSEIFDDQFSVERPDGSNFTLKIRSTKLEDSAMYFCASTGQGMGNEKLFFGSGTQLSVL.

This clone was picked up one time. CDR3 sequence: CASSSPTGVEETQYF. The DNA for the CDR3 is TGTGCCAGCAGCTCGCCGACAGGAGTGGAGGAGACCCAGTACTTC. This chain uses TRBV7-9 with TRBJ2-5; D might be TRBD1 (6 bases). Germline CDR1 is SEHNR and CDR2 is FQNEAQ (reference sequence). The CDR3 totals 15 residues. The ends were cut back, 4 bases at V and 5 bases at J, with 17 bases in the middle.